Listed below are T cell receptor beta chains from one sample, sequenced in a study of T cells in Graves' hyperthyroidism and ophthalmopathy. A single record per CDR3 protein comes from TCRdb applying MiXCR to the multiplex PCR reads. The sample contains hundreds of thousands of distinct CDR3 sequences, about a sixth of which appear only once. The sequencing sample was made of blood. These receptor sequences come from a woman aged 18 to 35 with Graves' hyperthyroidism. Each CDR3 is given with its conserved first and last residue. The D gene is left open where the match is weak. Clone size is not always given. Where it is, it says once, few, many or a class for expanded clones.

v_gene,abundance,j_gene,d_gene,CDR3aa,CDR3nt
TRBV20-1,many,TRBJ2-5,-,CSVRWQQETQYF,TGCAGTGTCAGATGGCAGCAAGAGACCCAGTACTTC
TRBV27,-,TRBJ1-6,-,CASSLNPARPAGGSPLHF,TGTGCCAGCAGTTTAAACCCTGCAAGACCGGCTGGAGGATCACCCCTCCACTTT
TRBV5-6,many,TRBJ2-3,TRBD1,CASSLGTGQGDTQYF,TGTGCCAGCAGCTTGGGGACAGGGCAGGGAGATACGCAGTATTTT
TRBV3-1,many,TRBJ1-2,-,CASSQDGQTLYGYTF,TGTGCCAGCAGCCAAGATGGTCAGACTTTATATGGCTACACCTTC
TRBV7-3,many,TRBJ1-2,-,CASRGESDYGYTF,TGTGCCAGCAGAGGGGAGTCTGACTATGGCTACACCTTC
TRBV2,many,TRBJ1-2,TRBD1,CASRNRGNYGYTF,TGTGCCAGCCGAAACAGGGGTAACTATGGCTACACCTTC
TRBV7-3,many,TRBJ2-3,-,CASSLGGAGTDTQYF,TGTGCCAGCAGCTTAGGGGGGGCCGGCACAGATACGCAGTATTTT
TRBV7-7,few,TRBJ2-5,TRBD1,CASSPTGVVETQYF,TGTGCTAGCAGTCCTACAGGGGTGGTGGAGACCCAGTACTTC
TRBV2,-,TRBJ2-1,TRBD2,CASRGGTSGVLYNEQFF,TGTGCCAGCAGGGGGGGGACTAGCGGGGTGTTATACAATGAGCAGTTCTTC
TRBV9,-,TRBJ2-2,TRBD1,CASSEQGGDGELFF,TGTGCCAGCAGCGAACAGGGGGGCGACGGGGAGCTGTTTTTT
TRBV5-1,many,TRBJ2-7,-,CASRQGFSYEQYF,TGCGCCAGCAGACAGGGCTTCTCCTACGAGCAGTACTTC
TRBV29-1,-,TRBJ1-2,-,CSAVSGPYGYTF,TGCAGCGCCGTCTCAGGCCCCTATGGCTACACCTTC
TRBV12-3/TRBV12-4,few,TRBJ2-6,-,CASKTPAGGSGANVLTF,TGTGCCAGCAAAACCCCGGCGGGCGGCTCTGGGGCCAACGTCCTGACTTTC
TRBV3-1,many,TRBJ2-1,TRBD2,CASSHYRTSGGGNEQFF,TGTGCCAGCAGTCATTACCGGACTAGCGGGGGGGGCAATGAGCAGTTCTTC
TRBV20-1,few,TRBJ2-5,-,CSVSRWEETQYF,TGCAGTGTTTCCAGGTGGGAAGAGACCCAGTACTTC
TRBV6-1,many,TRBJ2-3,TRBD2,CASSDWGLAGADTQYF,TGTGCCAGCAGTGACTGGGGACTAGCAGGGGCGGATACGCAGTATTTT
TRBV14,many,TRBJ2-1,TRBD1,CASSQGARPTGQGHNEQFF,TGTGCCAGCAGCCAAGGGGCCCGGCCCACGGGACAGGGCCACAATGAGCAGTTCTTC
TRBV10-3,many,TRBJ2-1,-,CATWGRDNEQFF,TGTGCCACGTGGGGCAGGGACAATGAGCAGTTCTTC
TRBV5-1,-,TRBJ2-7,-,CASSLDLGYSTYEQYF,TGCGCCAGCAGCTTGGATCTGGGATATTCTACCTACGAGCAGTACTTC
TRBV2,many,TRBJ1-6,TRBD1,CASSEQGTGQNSPLHF,TGTGCCAGCAGTGAACAGGGGACAGGCCAAAATTCACCCCTCCACTTT
TRBV12-3/TRBV12-4,-,TRBJ2-5,-,CASSFLARGTQYF,TGTGCCAGCAGTTTCCTGGCCAGGGGGACCCAGTACTTC
TRBV11-3,many,TRBJ2-3,TRBD1,CASEGQGSTDTQYF,TGTGCCAGCGAAGGACAGGGTAGCACAGATACGCAGTATTTT
TRBV20-1,many,TRBJ2-3,TRBD2,CSAAGLAGIEWDTQYF,TGCAGTGCTGCCGGACTAGCGGGGATTGAGTGGGATACGCAGTATTTT
TRBV7-3,many,TRBJ1-1,-,CASSLTGAKNTEAFF,TGTGCCAGCAGCTTAACGGGGGCCAAGAACACTGAAGCTTTCTTT
TRBV2,many,TRBJ2-7,-,CASSERAVHEQYF,TGTGCCAGCAGTGAAAGGGCCGTTCACGAGCAGTACTTC
TRBV2,many,TRBJ1-5,-,CASSEAGKGYSNQPQHF,TGTGCCAGCAGTGAAGCGGGGAAGGGATATAGCAATCAGCCCCAGCATTTT
TRBV7-9,many,TRBJ2-2,TRBD1,CASSFLRQGSGELFF,TGTGCCAGCAGCTTTCTACGACAGGGAAGCGGGGAGCTGTTTTTT
TRBV28,many,TRBJ1-1,-,CASSFGVRDTEAFF,TGTGCCAGCAGTTTTGGGGTCAGGGACACTGAAGCTTTCTTT
TRBV28,many,TRBJ2-2,TRBD2,CASSLGGFGDYLTGELFF,TGTGCCAGCAGTTTGGGAGGTTTTGGGGACTACCTCACCGGGGAGCTGTTTTTT
TRBV3-1,many,TRBJ2-7,TRBD2,CASSPRGGSYEQYF,TGTGCCAGCAGCCCGCGCGGGGGGTCCTACGAGCAGTACTTC
TRBV3-1,many,TRBJ2-3,-,CASSQVGHGDTQYF,TGTGCCAGCAGCCAAGTTGGCCATGGGGATACGCAGTATTTT
TRBV20-1,-,TRBJ2-1,TRBD2,CSARELAGVYNEQFF,TGCAGTGCTAGAGAGCTAGCGGGAGTCTACAATGAGCAGTTCTTC
TRBV29-1,few,TRBJ2-7,-,CSVGHSTYEQYF,TGCAGCGTGGGACACTCTACCTACGAGCAGTACTTC
TRBV30,many,TRBJ2-1,TRBD2,CAWSSLIAGDNEQFF,TGTGCCTGGAGTTCTCTAATAGCGGGAGACAATGAGCAGTTCTTC
TRBV7-8,many,TRBJ2-3,TRBD2,CASSVRLAGGPDTQYF,TGTGCCAGCAGCGTACGTTTAGCGGGGGGGCCAGATACGCAGTATTTT
TRBV10-3,many,TRBJ2-7,TRBD2,CAIRSGRAKYEQYF,TGTGCCATCAGAAGCGGGAGGGCCAAGTACGAGCAGTACTTC
TRBV12-3/TRBV12-4,-,TRBJ1-3,-,CASSSHGNTIYF,TGTGCCAGCAGTTCACACGGAAACACCATATATTTT
TRBV7-8,few,TRBJ1-3,-,CASSPRGGRVNSGNTIYF,TGTGCCAGCAGCCCCCGAGGAGGCAGGGTAAATTCTGGAAACACCATATATTTT
TRBV3-1,many,TRBJ2-5,-,CASSQEMDGPGKETQYF,TGTGCCAGCAGCCAAGAAATGGACGGGCCTGGGAAAGAGACCCAGTACTTC
TRBV7-9,many,TRBJ2-7,TRBD2,CASSVSSGGAAEQYF,TGTGCCAGCAGCGTATCTAGCGGGGGGGCCGCCGAGCAGTACTTC
TRBV15,many,TRBJ2-5,-,CATSRDQEVETQYF,TGTGCCACCAGCAGAGACCAGGAGGTGGAGACCCAGTACTTC
TRBV20-1,many,TRBJ2-7,-,CSAIDLKPYEQYF,TGCAGTGCTATAGATCTTAAGCCCTACGAGCAGTACTTC
TRBV20-1,many,TRBJ2-7,-,CSANQIGTSGLHEQYF,TGCAGTGCCAACCAGATCGGGACTTCGGGCCTCCACGAGCAGTACTTC
TRBV7-3,many,TRBJ2-3,-,CASSLGGPYQAQYF,TGTGCCAGCAGCTTGGGCGGTCCGTACCAGGCGCAGTATTTT
TRBV6-2/TRBV6-3,-,TRBJ1-2,-,CASSYSIGNATF,TGTGCCAGCAGTTACTCGATTGGGAATGCCACCTTC
TRBV20-1,many,TRBJ2-1,-,CSAGDRTGEQFF,TGCAGTGCTGGAGACAGGACGGGTGAGCAGTTCTTC
TRBV12-3/TRBV12-4,many,TRBJ2-7,-,CAISVSYEQYF,TGTGCCATATCCGTCTCCTACGAGCAGTACTTC
TRBV18,many,TRBJ1-1,TRBD1,CASSPPGQEAFF,TGTGCCAGCTCACCCCCGGGACAGGAAGCTTTCTTT
TRBV11-3,many,TRBJ1-1,TRBD1,CASSQAEQGDTEAFF,TGTGCCAGCAGCCAGGCCGAACAGGGGGACACTGAAGCTTTCTTT
TRBV9,-,TRBJ2-5,-,CASSVRGAAETQYF,TGTGCCAGCAGCGTAAGGGGGGCGGCGGAGACCCAGTACTTC
TRBV24-1,few,TRBJ2-2,-,CATSEQEDTGELFF,TGTGCCACCAGTGAACAGGAGGACACCGGGGAGCTGTTTTTT
TRBV2,many,TRBJ2-5,TRBD2,CASTGLAETQYF,TGTGCCAGCACCGGACTAGCGGAGACCCAGTACTTC
TRBV6-1,many,TRBJ2-7,TRBD1,CASSAPDRATYEQYF,TGTGCCAGCAGTGCCCCGGACAGGGCAACCTACGAGCAGTACTTC
TRBV19,-,TRBJ1-3,-,CASSMGLSGNTIYF,TGTGCCAGTAGTATGGGCCTTTCTGGAAACACCATATATTTT
TRBV11-2,few,TRBJ2-1,TRBD1,CASSGDRDYNEQFF,TGTGCCAGCAGCGGGGACAGGGACTACAATGAGCAGTTCTTC